The clone carrying this T cell receptor (beta chain) was detected a few times. The entry originates in a study of T cell changes during pregnancy in multiple sclerosis. The data were produced by immunoSEQ multiplex PCR, yet TCRdb's version contains in-frame clones alone and is incomplete. The sample holds roughly 72,000 clones, approximately 93% seen once. The sequencing here drew on CD4+ T cells from peripheral blood mononuclear cells, taken after pregnancy. This clonotype was sampled from a female donor with multiple sclerosis, enrolled in a pregnancy study.

CDR3 protein: CASSQVGAGGPDTGELFF. The CDR3 region has the DNA TGTGCCAGCAGCCAGGTGGGGGCGGGAGGGCCGGACACCGGGGAGCTGTTTTTT. The rearrangement links TRBV4-2 to TRBJ2-2, with TRBD2 identical over 9 bases. This CDR3 has 18 amino acids. The germline V gene has CDR1 LGHNA and CDR2 YNFKEQ. After removal of 3 bases from V and 3 bases from J, the junction contained 11 bases not matched to a gene.